These 5 T cell receptor beta chains share one sample of origin, sequenced in a study of T-cell reconstitution after alpha-beta-depleted transplantation in children. Unique molecular identifiers were used to barcode this TCRbeta library. TCRdb reprocessed the PCR reads with MiXCR, giving one entry per CDR3 protein. Found here are about 340,000 distinct CDR3 sequences, over 9% of them singletons; the top ten hold 2% to 2.5%. The sample was PBMCs from the stem cell graft donor, taken from the stem cell graft. These receptor sequences come from a human donor who donated a stem cell graft to a child with acute lymphoblastic leukemia.

This clonotype appeared a few times. V is TRBV6-1 and J is TRBJ1-4, with 10 positions matching TRBD1. V was clipped by 3 bases and J by 7 bases; unmatched bases: 5. CDR3 size: 15 residues. The germline CDR1 and CDR2 sequences are MNHNS and SASEGT. The CDR3 spells CASSDLGTGVEKLFF. The CDR3 DNA reads as TGTGCCAGCAGTGATCTCGGGACAGGGGTTGAAAAACTGTTTTTT.

This clonotype was counted many times. This chain links TRBV7-9 with TRBJ1-2; possible D gene TRBD1, 6 bases. The CDR3 sequence is 15 residues long. V lost 6 bases and J 5 bases, leaving 19 bases between the germline ends. Germline loops: CDR1 SEHNR, CDR2 FQNEAQ (reference sequence). The CDR3 here is CASRANRDDSYGYTF. The CDR3, as DNA: TGTGCCAGCAGAGCAAACAGGGATGACTCGTATGGCTACACCTTC.

This clonotype has a handful of counts. The rearrangement uses TRBV12-3 or TRBV12-4 and TRBJ2-5; 9 positions agree with TRBD2. The CDR3 sequence is 14 residues long. Unmatched junction bases numbered 6, after V lost 6 bases and J lost 4 bases. CDR3 DNA sequence: TGTGCCAGCAGCCACGGACTAGCGAGAGAGACCCAGTACTTC. It codes for CASSHGLARETQYF.

This clonotype was observed a few times. This chain joins TRBV30 and TRBJ1-1; 7 nucleotides align to TRBD1. With V trimmed by 0 bases and J by 14 bases, 6 bases remained unmatched. Germline-derived CDR1 and CDR2 are GTSNPN and SVGIG (reference sequence). The CDR3 loop spans 11 amino acids. For the CDR3, the DNA is TGTGCCTGGAGTGTTCGGACAGGAGTATTCTTT. It yields the protein CAWSVRTGVFF.

The V gene is TRBV15, the J gene TRBJ2-7; no firm D call. Trimming cost V 1 base and J 0 bases, with 10 bases left between them. The CDR3 spans 15 residues. CDR1 is LNHNV, CDR2 YYDKDF, per germline (reference sequence). The CDR3 sequence: CATSRGWGSSYEQYF. The DNA of the CDR3 is TGTGCCACCAGCAGAGGATGGGGAAGCTCCTACGAGCAGTACTTC.